These T cell receptor beta chains were read from a single sample in a study of T cell clonotyping in hematopoietic cell transplantation. Sequencing used immunoSEQ multiplex PCR; TCRdb keeps in-frame clones, though not all of them. This sample has about 69,000 clones, with around 94% found just once. The sequencing sample was made of peripheral blood mononuclear cells. Receptors originate from a man aged 45 to 65 in good health. Some clones in this sample may be carry-over from other donors' samples. The CDR3 runs from the conserved cysteine through the conserved F or W. The order of the fields is D gene, J gene, V gene, CDR3 DNA, CDR3 protein. D genes are given only for firm matches.

-	TRBJ2-6	TRBV2	TGTGCCAGCAGCCTTGGGTTGGGGGGCTCTGGGGCCAACGTCCTGACTTTC	CASSLGLGGSGANVLTF
-	TRBJ2-3	TRBV5-1	TGCGCCAGCAGCTTGGGGAAGGGCACAGATACGCAGTATTTT	CASSLGKGTDTQYF
TRBD1	TRBJ2-1	TRBV6-5	TGTGCCACCGCGAGGACAGGGGACTACAATGAGCAGTTCTTC	CATARTGDYNEQFF
-	TRBJ1-2	TRBV28	TGTGCCAGCAATACAAGATTAGGAGGCTACACCTTC	CASNTRLGGYTF
-	TRBJ2-5	TRBV7-6	TGTGCCAGCAGCTTGACAGAGACCCAGTACTTC	CASSLTETQYF
-	TRBJ2-7	TRBV25-1	TGTGCCAGCAGGGGGGGCTACGAGCAGTACTTC	CASRGGYEQYF
-	TRBJ2-3	TRBV5-1	TGCGCCAGCAGTACCGAGACAGGGAGGGTAGATACGCAGTATTTT	CASSTETGRVDTQYF
-	TRBJ2-2	TRBV28	TGTGCCAGCAACAGGGCGAACACCGGGGAGCTGTTTTTT	CASNRANTGELFF
TRBD1	TRBJ1-3	TRBV4-1	TGCGCCAGCAGCCAAGGCGAACCGGGACAGGGCTCTGGAAACACCATATATTTT	CASSQGEPGQGSGNTIYF
TRBD2	TRBJ2-3	TRBV5-6	TGTGCCAGCAGCTGGGGACTAGCGGGGGGAACAGATACGCAGTATTTT	CASSWGLAGGTDTQYF
-	TRBJ2-7	TRBV4-3	TGCGCCAGCAGCCCGTCTCTGGGGTACGAGCAGTACTTC	CASSPSLGYEQYF
-	TRBJ1-6	TRBV27	TGTGCCAGCAGTTTTCGGGGGAATGGAAATTCACCCCTCCACTTT	CASSFRGNGNSPLHF
-	TRBJ1-3	TRBV9	TGTGCCAGCAGCGTATTGGATAGGGCGGCTGGAAACACCATATATTTT	CASSVLDRAAGNTIYF
-	TRBJ1-1	TRBV7-8	TGTGCCAGCAGCCCCCAGGGGAACACTGAAGCTTTCTTT	CASSPQGNTEAFF
TRBD1	TRBJ2-2	TRBV5-4	TGTGCCAGCAGCTTGCGGACAGGGAGGACCGGGGAGCTGTTTTTT	CASSLRTGRTGELFF
-	TRBJ1-4	TRBV6-1	TGTGCCAGCAGTCCCGAGGGAGGAGAGGTGTTTTTT	CASSPEGGEVFF
-	TRBJ2-7	TRBV30	TGTGCCGGGCTCGGGCTCTCCCAGCAGTACTTC	CAGLGLSQQYF